The 12 T cell receptor beta chains below come from one sample, sequenced in a study of OX40 agonist ivuxolimab in advanced cancers. The protocol was immunoSEQ multiplex PCR, while the TCRdb copy is restricted to in-frame clones and leaves out a portion. The table has just under 80,000 clones, about nine tenths seen once. The specimen comprised CD4+ or CD8+ T cells sorted from blood, sampled in a trial of the OX40 agonist ivuxolimab. These receptor sequences come from an adult with an advanced solid tumor such as melanoma, head and neck, liver or kidney cancer.

The chain recombines TRBV18 with TRBJ2-1, with 9 bases aligning to TRBD2. After removal of 0 bases from V and 6 bases from J, the junction contained 6 bases not matched to a gene. Germline loops: CDR1 KGHSH, CDR2 LQKENI. This CDR3 spans 16 amino acids. CDR3 sequence (DNA): TGTGCCAGCTCACCACCCGGTAGCGGGAGAATCAATGAGCAGTTCTTC. Encoded protein: CASSPPGSGRINEQFF.

The V and J genes are TRBV11-3 and TRBJ2-2; 9 nucleotides agree with TRBD1. The CDR3 runs to 15 residues. The germline CDR1 and CDR2 sequences are SGHNT and YENEEA. The V and J ends lost 5 bases and 4 bases, in that order; junction bases with no gene match: 5. This chain's CDR3 is CASSVRDRVTGELFF. In DNA, the CDR3 is TGTGCCAGCAGCGTCCGGGACAGGGTCACCGGGGAGCTGTTTTTT.

The chain recombines TRBV7-7 with TRBJ1-4, with 7 bases aligning to TRBD1. V lost 5 bases, J lost 11 bases, and 17 bases stayed unmatched. The germline V gene encodes CDR1 SSHAT and CDR2 FNYEAQ (reference sequence). The CDR3 has 16 residues. The CDR3 sequence is CASSPLDVGQGGKLFF. CDR3 bases: TGTGCCAGCAGCCCCCTGGACGTGGGGCAGGGGGGGAAACTGTTTTTT.

The rearrangement links TRBV19 to TRBJ1-1, with 9 bases aligning to TRBD1. Germline-derived CDR1 and CDR2 are LNHDA and SQIVND (reference sequence). CDR3 length: 15 amino acids. Trimming at V came to 3 bases and at J to 6 bases, leaving 8 bases not matched to a gene. CDR3 sequence reads: CASSIAWTGVPEAFF. The CDR3 DNA follows: TGTGCCAGTAGTATTGCCTGGACAGGGGTGCCTGAAGCTTTCTTT.

This clone came up once. The chain links TRBV19 to TRBJ1-2, with a weak D call TRBD1 (6 bases). In germline, CDR1 is LNHDA, CDR2 SQIVND (reference sequence). This CDR3 is built from 16 residues. Trimming cost V 6 bases and J 2 bases, with 19 bases left between them. CDR3 in amino acids: CASSTPRGGGNYGYTF. The CDR3 bases are TGTGCCAGTAGCACCCCCCGTGGAGGGGGGAACTATGGCTACACCTTC. The full variable domain, completed using reference TRBV19 and TRBJ1-2, is DGGITQSPKYLFRKEGQNVTLSCEQNLNHDAMYWYRQDPGQGLRLIYYSQIVNDFQKGDIAEGYSVSREKKESFPLTVTSAQKNPTAFYLCASSTPRGGGNYGYTFGSGTRLTVV.

The rearrangement uses TRBV18 and TRBJ1-1, with TRBD1 matching 12 bases. Germline V gene data show CDR1 as KGHSH and CDR2 as LQKENI. This CDR3 is built from 17 residues. The ends lost 2 bases at V and 5 bases at J; junction bases unmatched: 9. Here the CDR3 DNA reads TGTGCCAGCTCACCATCCGGGACAGGGGGCTGGGGAACTGAAGCTTTCTTT. It codes for CASSPSGTGGWGTEAFF.

The V gene is TRBV2, the J gene TRBJ1-1; D is unclear. The CDR3 contains 13 residues. Per germline, CDR1 SNHLY and CDR2 FYNNEI. The V and J ends lost 4 bases and 1 base respectively, with 7 bases between them. CDR3 in amino acids: CASSGERNTEAFF. The CDR3 DNA is TGTGCCAGCAGTGGAGAGAGGAACACTGAAGCTTTCTTT. Using reference TRBV2 and TRBJ1-1 for the parts outside the CDR3, the full variable domain is EPEVTQTPSHQVTQMGQEVILRCVPISNHLYFYWYRQILGQKVEFLVSFYNNEISEKSEIFDDQFSVERPDGSNFTLKIRSTKLEDSAMYFCASSGERNTEAFFGQGTRLTVV.

The CDR3 region is CASTPQKGLSYEQYF. The CDR3, as DNA: TGTGCCAGCACCCCCCAGAAGGGGCTTTCCTACGAGCAGTACTTC. The chain employs TRBV25-1 and TRBJ2-7; D perhaps matches TRBD1 (5 bases). This CDR3 spans 15 amino acids. From germline, CDR1 is MGHDK and CDR2 SYGVNS. Deletions cut 7 bases from V and 1 base from J, with 17 bases between.

In DNA form, the CDR3 reads TGTGCCAGCAGCCAAGTCCGCAAACCATTAGGTGGAGATACGCAGTATTTT. Amino acids: CASSQVRKPLGGDTQYF. The V and J genes are TRBV14 and TRBJ2-3; no firm D call. The CDR3 sequence is 17 residues long. From germline, CDR1 is SGHDN and CDR2 FVKESK. V gave up 1 base and J gave up 5 bases, with 19 bases separating them. The complete variable domain, with remaining parts taken from reference TRBV14 and TRBJ2-3, reads EAGVTQFPSHSVIEKGQTVTLRCDPISGHDNLYWYRRVMGKEIKFLLHFVKESKQDESGMPNNRFLAERTGGTYSTLKVQPAELEDSGVYFCASSQVRKPLGGDTQYFGPGTRLTVL.

The chain uses TRBV5-1 and TRBJ1-3; D is uncertain. Deletions cut 1 base from V and 4 bases from J, with 12 bases between. Looked up from germline, CDR1 is SGHRS and CDR2 is YFSETQ. CDR3 length: 15 residues. The chain's CDR3 is CASSLLPLGGNTIYF. The CDR3 nucleotides read TGCGCCAGCAGCTTGCTGCCCTTGGGAGGAAACACCATATATTTT.

This chain connects TRBV15 to TRBJ2-3; 13 bases match TRBD2. From germline, CDR1 is LNHNV and CDR2 YYDKDF (reference sequence). The CDR3 spans 17 residues. The trim removed 0 bases at V and 10 bases at J, leaving 10 bases unmatched. The DNA for the CDR3 is TGTGCCACCAGCAGAGAGACTAGCGGGAGGCTCCGGGTGGCGCAGTATTTT. This encodes CATSRETSGRLRVAQYF.

V is TRBV10-2 and J is TRBJ2-1; D ambiguous. With 2 bases removed from V and 0 bases from J, the gap between germline ends came to 8 bases. This CDR3 is built from 15 residues. Germline values: CDR1 WSHSY, CDR2 SAAADI. CDR3 in DNA: TGCGCCAGCAGTGAGGAGAGCGTCTCCTACAATGAGCAGTTCTTC. Translation: CASSEESVSYNEQFF.